The 5 T cell receptor beta chains listed next were all sequenced from one sample in a study of Ad26.COV2.S vaccination and SARS-CoV-2 variants. Only in-frame clones appear in the TCRdb table, and some are missing; sequencing was by immunoSEQ multiplex PCR. The sample records over 300,000 clones, about four fifths being singletons. Noted treatment: approximately 18 received Ad26.COV2.S at low or high dose, single or two shots; about five received placebo; per-sample allocation not given. Repertoires come from day 63 after the first vaccine or placebo injection. The sample was peripheral blood, taken in a trial of Ad26.COV2.S vaccine versus placebo. These receptors were taken from a person aged 18-65 years who received the Ad26.COV2.S COVID-19 vaccine or a placebo.

CDR3 loop: CASSDGTSGSADTQYF. The CDR3, as DNA: TGTGCCAGCAGCGACGGGACTAGCGGGAGCGCAGATACGCAGTATTTT. This chain uses TRBV9 with TRBJ2-3; the match to TRBD2 covers 14 bases. CDR3 length: 16 residues. Losses at the gene ends were 3 bases for V and 4 bases for J; bases not matched to a gene: 4. Germline lookup yields CDR1 SGDLS and CDR2 YYNGEE.

The chain couples TRBV5-1 to TRBJ2-6; no clear D gene. Trimming removed 0 bases at V and 0 bases at J, with 7 bases between. CDR3 length: 16 residues. Germline assignment: CDR1 SGHRS and CDR2 YFSETQ. DNA of the CDR3: TGCGCCAGCAGCTTGGAACTCTCCTCTGGGGCCAACGTCCTGACTTTC. This sequence encodes CASSLELSSGANVLTF.

J is TRBJ1-6 and V is TRBV3-1 (or the pseudogene TRBV3-2); D not certain. Trimming pared 7 bases from V and 7 bases from J, leaving 14 bases between. CDR3 length equals 14 residues. CDR1 LGHDT and CDR2 YNNKEL come from the germline V gene (reference sequence). The CDR3 sequence: CASTTQAGNSPLHF. In nucleotides, the CDR3 is TGTGCCAGCACCACGCAGGCGGGGAATTCACCCCTCCACTTT.

The V and J genes are TRBV9 and TRBJ1-1; D is unresolved. The CDR3 runs to 14 residues. CDR1 SGDLS and CDR2 YYNGEE come from the germline V gene. The V and J ends lost 0 bases and 4 bases respectively, with 10 bases between them. CDR3 DNA sequence: TGTGCCAGCAGCGTAGGGCGGGAGGGCACTGAAGCTTTCTTT. It codes for CASSVGREGTEAFF.

The gene calls are TRBV7-2 and TRBJ2-3; D gene ambiguous. The V end lost 0 bases, the J end lost 4 bases, and 8 bases lay between the germline ends. The CDR3 spans 14 residues. CDR1 and CDR2 (germline): SGHTA, FQGNSA. In DNA form, the CDR3 reads TGTGCCAGCAGCTTAGCGCTTGGGGCAGATACGCAGTATTTT. Residues: CASSLALGADTQYF. Using reference TRBV7-2 and TRBJ2-3 for the parts outside the CDR3, the full variable domain is GAGVSQSPSNKVTEKGKDVELRCDPISGHTALYWYRQSLGQGLEFLIYFQGNSAPDKSGLPSDRFSAERTGGSVSTLTIQRTQQEDSAVYLCASSLALGADTQYFGPGTRLTVL.